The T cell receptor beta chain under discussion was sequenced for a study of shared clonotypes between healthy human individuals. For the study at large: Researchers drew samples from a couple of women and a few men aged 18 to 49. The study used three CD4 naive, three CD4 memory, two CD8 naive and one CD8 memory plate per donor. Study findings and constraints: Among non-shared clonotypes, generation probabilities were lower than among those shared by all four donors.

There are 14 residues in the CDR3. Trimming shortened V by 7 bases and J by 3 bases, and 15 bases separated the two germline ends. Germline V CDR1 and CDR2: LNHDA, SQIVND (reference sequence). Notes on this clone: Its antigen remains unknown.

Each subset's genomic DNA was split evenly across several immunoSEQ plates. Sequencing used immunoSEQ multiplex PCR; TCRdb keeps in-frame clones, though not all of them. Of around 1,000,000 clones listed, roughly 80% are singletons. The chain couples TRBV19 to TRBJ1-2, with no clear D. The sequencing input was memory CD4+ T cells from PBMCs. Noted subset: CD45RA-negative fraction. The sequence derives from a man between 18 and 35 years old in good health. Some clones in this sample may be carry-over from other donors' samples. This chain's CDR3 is CASMGGGLHYGYTF. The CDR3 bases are TGTGCCAGTATGGGCGGCGGTCTACACTATGGCTACACCTTC.